This TCR beta chain was sequenced during a study of cytomegalovirus exposure and HLA in healthy donors. About this clone: The target antigen is unknown.

Study results and caveats: Other equally common chains were less clonally expanded than HLA-associated TCR beta chains, a later analysis showed.

The PCR employed 60 Vbeta primers together with 13 Jbeta primers. Generated by immunoSEQ multiplex PCR, the TCRdb table keeps only in-frame clones and is missing some. The sample shows some 170,000 clones, roughly 79% of them seen only once. The receptor was derived from a woman aged 18-35 years in good health and CMV-seropositive. Sequencing was performed on PBMCs.

CDR3 DNA: TGTGCCAGCAGCTTAAGTGGGGGGAATCAGCCCCAGCATTTT. Its protein product is CASSLSGGNQPQHF. V is TRBV7-3 and J is TRBJ1-5; a weak D match, TRBD1 (5 bases). CDR1 and CDR2 (germline): SGHTA, FQGTGA. The CDR3 consists of 14 residues. V was shortened by 1 base and J by 4 bases, with 8 bases between the two germline ends.